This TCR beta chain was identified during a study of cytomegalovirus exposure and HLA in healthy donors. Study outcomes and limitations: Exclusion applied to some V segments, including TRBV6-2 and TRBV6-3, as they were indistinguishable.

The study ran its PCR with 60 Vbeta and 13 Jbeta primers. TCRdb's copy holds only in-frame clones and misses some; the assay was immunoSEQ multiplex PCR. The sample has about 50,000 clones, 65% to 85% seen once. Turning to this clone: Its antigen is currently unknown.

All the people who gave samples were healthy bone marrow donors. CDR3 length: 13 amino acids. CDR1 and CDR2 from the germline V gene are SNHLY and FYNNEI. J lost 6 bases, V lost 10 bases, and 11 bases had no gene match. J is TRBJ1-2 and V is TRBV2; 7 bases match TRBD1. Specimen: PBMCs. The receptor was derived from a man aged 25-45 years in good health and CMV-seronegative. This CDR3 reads CATGGQLQNGYTF. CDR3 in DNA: TGTGCCACTGGGGGACAGTTACAGAATGGCTACACCTTC. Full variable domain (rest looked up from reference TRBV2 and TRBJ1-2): EPEVTQTPSHQVTQMGQEVILRCVPISNHLYFYWYRQILGQKVEFLVSFYNNEISEKSEIFDDQFSVERPDGSNFTLKIRSTKLEDSAMYFCATGGQLQNGYTFGSGTRLTVV.